These 8 T cell receptor beta chains originate from one sample sequenced in a study of Ad26.COV2.S vaccination and SARS-CoV-2 variants. The treatment: roughly 18 received Ad26.COV2.S at low or high dose, single or two shots; 5 received placebo; per-sample allocation not given. Specimens were obtained on day 63 following the first vaccine or placebo injection. Repertoires were generated with immunoSEQ multiplex PCR, while TCRdb's copy carries only in-frame clones and drops some. Of roughly 240,000 clones in the sample, more than 75% were seen once. The material was peripheral blood, obtained in a trial of Ad26.COV2.S vaccine versus placebo. Source of these receptors: a person aged 18 to 59 who received the Ad26.COV2.S COVID-19 vaccine or a placebo.

V gene TRBV6-4 combines with J gene TRBJ1-1; no clear D gene. This CDR3 has 13 residues. CDR1 is MRHNA and CDR2 is SNTAGT in the germline V gene. Trimming left V 6 bases short and J 0 bases short, with 8 bases between. This chain's CDR3 is CASRATMNTEAFF. DNA for the CDR3: TGTGCCAGCAGGGCGACAATGAACACTGAAGCTTTCTTT.

This sequence joins TRBV9 and TRBJ2-3, with D perhaps TRBD1 (5 bases). V dropped 0 bases and J dropped 8 bases, with 13 bases sitting between them. CDR1 and CDR2 from the germline V gene are SGDLS and YYNGEE. This CDR3 is built from 14 residues. This CDR3 is CASSVGGPPSTQYF. The CDR3 nucleotides read TGTGCCAGCAGCGTAGGGGGCCCCCCGAGTACGCAGTATTTT.

This chain uses TRBV28 with TRBJ1-2, with TRBD1 identical over 7 bases. This CDR3 has 14 residues. V dropped 2 bases and J dropped 4; count of bases not matched to a gene: 4. In germline, CDR1 is MDHEN, CDR2 SYDVKM. CDR3 residues: CASSLPGQVYGYTF. The CDR3 nucleotides are TGTGCCAGCAGTTTACCCGGACAGGTCTATGGCTACACCTTC.

V is TRBV6-5 and J is TRBJ1-1; unclear D gene. Germline V gives CDR1 MNHEY, CDR2 SVGAGI. The CDR3 contains 15 residues. V dropped 2 bases and J dropped 1 base, with 11 bases sitting between them. DNA of the CDR3: TGTGCCAGCAGTTACCGCCGCGGAGGGAACACTGAAGCTTTCTTT. Amino acid sequence: CASSYRRGGNTEAFF.

The CDR3 is CASSLGQVRRTQYF. The CDR3 nucleotides are TGTGCCAGCAGCTTGGGACAGGTCCGGCGGACCCAGTACTTC. The chain carries TRBV5-6 and TRBJ2-5, with D perhaps TRBD1 (6 bases). Trimming removed 0 bases at V and 7 bases at J, with 13 bases between. This CDR3 region has 14 residues. Germline V gene lookup returns CDR1 SGHDT and CDR2 YYEEEE.

The chain's CDR3 is CASSNHHLTGVSNEKLFF. In nucleotides, the CDR3 is TGTGCCAGCAGTAACCACCATCTAACCGGGGTCAGCAATGAAAAACTGTTTTTT. The rearrangement links TRBV27 to TRBJ1-4; D is ambiguous. CDR3 length: 18 residues. V lost 5 bases, J lost 5 bases, and 24 bases lay in between. Germline CDR1 and CDR2: MNHEY and SMNVEV (reference sequence).

The rearrangement uses TRBV28 and TRBJ2-1; D is uncertain. Trimming removed 5 bases from V and 8 bases from J, with 16 bases in between. The CDR3 covers 14 residues. The germline V gene encodes CDR1 MDHEN and CDR2 SYDVKM. The CDR3: CASSLRVIGDEQFF. Here the CDR3 DNA reads TGTGCCAGCAGTCTTAGAGTTATTGGCGATGAGCAGTTCTTC.

The rearrangement joins TRBV7-6 to TRBJ1-2; unclear D gene. The CDR3 runs to 13 residues. The V gene lost 5 bases and the J gene lost 8 bases, with 15 bases spanning the gap. Germline V gene data show CDR1 as SGHVS and CDR2 as FNYEAQ. The CDR3 DNA reads as TGTGCCAGCAGCCCTACAGAGGGTCCCGGCTACACCTTC. Its protein is CASSPTEGPGYTF.